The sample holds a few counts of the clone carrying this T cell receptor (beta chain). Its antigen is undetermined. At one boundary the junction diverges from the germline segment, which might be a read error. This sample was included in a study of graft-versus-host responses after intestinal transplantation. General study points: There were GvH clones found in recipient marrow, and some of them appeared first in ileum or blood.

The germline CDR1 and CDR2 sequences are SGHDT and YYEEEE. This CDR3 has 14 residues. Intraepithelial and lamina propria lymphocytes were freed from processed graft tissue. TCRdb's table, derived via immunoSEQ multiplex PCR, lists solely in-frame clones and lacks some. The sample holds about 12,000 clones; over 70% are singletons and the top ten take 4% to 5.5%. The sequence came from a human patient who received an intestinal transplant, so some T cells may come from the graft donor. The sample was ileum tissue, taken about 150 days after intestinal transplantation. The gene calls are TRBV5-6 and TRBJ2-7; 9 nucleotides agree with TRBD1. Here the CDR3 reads CASSPTGQGLFGDF. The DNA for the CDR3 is TGTGCCAGCAGCCCGACGGGACAGGGTTTATTCGGTGACTTC.